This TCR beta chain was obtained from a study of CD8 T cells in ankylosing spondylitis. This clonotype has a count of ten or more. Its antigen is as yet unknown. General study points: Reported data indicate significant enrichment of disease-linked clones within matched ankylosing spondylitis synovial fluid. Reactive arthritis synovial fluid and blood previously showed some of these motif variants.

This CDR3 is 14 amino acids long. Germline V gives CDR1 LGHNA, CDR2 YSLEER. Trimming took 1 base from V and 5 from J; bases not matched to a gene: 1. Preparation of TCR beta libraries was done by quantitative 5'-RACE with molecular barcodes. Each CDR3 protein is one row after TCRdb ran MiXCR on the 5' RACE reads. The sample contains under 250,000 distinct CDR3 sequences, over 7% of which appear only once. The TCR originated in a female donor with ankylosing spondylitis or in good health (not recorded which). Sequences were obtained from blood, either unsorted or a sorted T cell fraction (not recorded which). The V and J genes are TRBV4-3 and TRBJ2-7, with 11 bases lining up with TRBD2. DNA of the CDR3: TGCGCCAGCAGCCAAGGACTAGCGGGAAACGAGCAGTACTTC. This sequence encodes CASSQGLAGNEQYF.